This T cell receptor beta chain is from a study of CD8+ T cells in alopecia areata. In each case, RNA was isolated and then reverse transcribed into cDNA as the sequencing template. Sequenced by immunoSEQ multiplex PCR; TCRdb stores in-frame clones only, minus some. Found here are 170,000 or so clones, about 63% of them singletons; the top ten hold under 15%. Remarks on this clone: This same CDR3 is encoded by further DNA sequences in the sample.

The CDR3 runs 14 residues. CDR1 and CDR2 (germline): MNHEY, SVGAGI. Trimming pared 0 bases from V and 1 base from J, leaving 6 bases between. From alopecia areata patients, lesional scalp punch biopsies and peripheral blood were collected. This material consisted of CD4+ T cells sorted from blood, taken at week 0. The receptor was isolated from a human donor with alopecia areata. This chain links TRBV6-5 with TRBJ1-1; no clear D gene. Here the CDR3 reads CASSYSGRNTEAFF. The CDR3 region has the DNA TGTGCCAGCAGTTACTCGGGCAGGAACACTGAAGCTTTCTTT.